Below are 5 T cell receptor beta chains sequenced from a single sample in a study of blood T cell repertoires in COVID-19. Profiling relied on immunoSEQ multiplex PCR, and the TCRdb table lists in-frame clones only, not all of them. The data contain 150,000 to 190,000 clones, approximately 81% of them singletons. Sequenced sample: peripheral blood. The receptors derive from a woman between 55 and 75 years old with COVID-19, enrolled during active disease.

The rearrangement links TRBV5-1 to TRBJ2-1; tentatively, D is TRBD2 (6 bases). Looked up from germline, CDR1 is SGHRS and CDR2 is YFSETQ. Trimming pared 5 bases from V and 8 bases from J, leaving 11 bases between. This CDR3 contains 12 residues. CDR3 amino acids: CASRMGLDEQFF. The CDR3 nucleotides read TGCGCCAGCAGAATGGGACTCGATGAGCAGTTCTTC.

For the CDR3, the DNA is TGTGCCAGCAGCTTAATCAAATTTCCTGAAGCTTTCTTT. It yields the protein CASSLIKFPEAFF. This chain uses TRBV11-2 with TRBJ1-1; D unresolved. CDR1 and CDR2 (germline): SGHAT, FQNNGV. The CDR3 spans 13 residues. The germline V and J ends were trimmed by 2 bases and 6 bases, with 10 bases remaining between them. Based on the CDR3 plus reference TRBV11-2 and TRBJ1-1, the full variable domain is EAGVAQSPRYKIIEKRQSVAFWCNPISGHATLYWYQQILGQGPKLLIQFQNNGVVDDSQLPKDRFSAERLKGVDSTLKIQPAKLEDSAVYLCASSLIKFPEAFFGQGTRLTVV.

This clone showed up just once. J is TRBJ1-1 and V is TRBV3-1 (or the pseudogene TRBV3-2); 7 nucleotides align to TRBD1. CDR1 and CDR2 from the germline V gene are LGHDT and YNNKEL (reference sequence). The CDR3 extends over 14 amino acids. With 4 bases clipped from V and 5 bases from J, the junction kept 7 bases outside the gene matches. CDR3 coding DNA: TGTGCCAGCAGCCGAGGGGGCGCGAGTACTGAAGCTTTCTTT. Protein product: CASSRGGASTEAFF.

This clone was seen a single time. This chain links TRBV19 with TRBJ1-4; TRBD1 matches 8 bases. The germline CDR1 and CDR2 sequences are LNHDA and SQIVND (reference sequence). CDR3 length: 14 residues. V trimming: 5 bases; J trimming: 10 bases; junction bases outside the gene matches: 9. The CDR3 sequence is CASSPRTGRGKLFF. In DNA, the CDR3 is TGTGCCAGTAGTCCCCGGACAGGGAGGGGAAAACTGTTTTTT.

The gene calls are TRBV11-3 and TRBJ1-3; no clear D gene. V dropped 0 bases and J dropped 2 bases, with 5 bases sitting between them. This CDR3 comprises 14 residues. Germline assignment: CDR1 SGHNT and CDR2 YENEEA. Written as DNA, the CDR3 is TGTGCCAGCAGCTTAGACAGTACTGGAAACACCATATATTTT. This sequence encodes CASSLDSTGNTIYF.